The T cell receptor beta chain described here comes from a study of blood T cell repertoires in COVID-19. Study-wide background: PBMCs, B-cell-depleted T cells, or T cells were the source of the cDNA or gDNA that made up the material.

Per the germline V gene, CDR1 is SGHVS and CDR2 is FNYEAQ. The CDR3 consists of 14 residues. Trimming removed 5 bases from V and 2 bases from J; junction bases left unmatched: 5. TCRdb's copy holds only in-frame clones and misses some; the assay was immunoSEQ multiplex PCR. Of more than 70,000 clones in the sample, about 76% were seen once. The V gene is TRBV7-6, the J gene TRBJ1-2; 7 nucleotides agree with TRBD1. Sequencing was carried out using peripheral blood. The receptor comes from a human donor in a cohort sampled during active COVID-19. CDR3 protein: CASSETGNNYGYTF. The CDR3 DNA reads TGTGCCAGCAGCGAGACAGGGAACAACTATGGCTACACCTTC.